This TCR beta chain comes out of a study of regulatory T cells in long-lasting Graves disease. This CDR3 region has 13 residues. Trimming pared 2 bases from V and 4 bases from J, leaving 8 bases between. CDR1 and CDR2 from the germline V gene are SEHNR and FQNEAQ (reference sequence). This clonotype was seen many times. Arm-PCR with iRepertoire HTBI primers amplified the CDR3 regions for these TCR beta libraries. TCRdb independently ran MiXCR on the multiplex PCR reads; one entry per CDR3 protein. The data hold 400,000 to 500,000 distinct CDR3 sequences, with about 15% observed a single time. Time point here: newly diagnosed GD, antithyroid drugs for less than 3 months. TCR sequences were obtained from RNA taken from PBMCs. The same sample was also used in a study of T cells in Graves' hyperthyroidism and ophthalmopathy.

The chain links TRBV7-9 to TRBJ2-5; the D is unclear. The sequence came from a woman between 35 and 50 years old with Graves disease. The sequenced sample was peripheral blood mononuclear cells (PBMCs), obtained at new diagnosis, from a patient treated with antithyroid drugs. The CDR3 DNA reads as TGTGCCAGCAGCTTATCTATAGGAGAGACCCAGTACTTC. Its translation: CASSLSIGETQYF. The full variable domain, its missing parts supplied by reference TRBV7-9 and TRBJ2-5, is DTGVSQNPRHKITKRGQNVTFRCDPISEHNRLYWYRQTLGQGPEFLTYFQNEAQLEKSRLLSDRFSAERPKGSFSTLEIQRTEQGDSAMYLCASSLSIGETQYFGPGTRLLVL.